The T cell receptor (beta chain) under discussion was sequenced for a study of cytomegalovirus exposure and HLA in healthy donors. Study-level results: Some TCR beta chains (164 of them) were listed as cytomegalovirus-associated. Indistinguishable V segments such as TRBV6-2 and TRBV6-3 were excluded.

In the PCR, 60 Vbeta and 13 Jbeta primers were used. The method was immunoSEQ multiplex PCR; TCRdb's version includes in-frame clones alone and lacks a portion of them. The sample records under 200,000 clones, roughly 80% being singletons. Comment on this clone: Its specificity is not known.

This CDR3 is 14 amino acids long. Germline CDR1 is SGHVS and CDR2 is FNYEAQ. V lost 5 bases and J lost 5, with 15 bases in between. This chain joins TRBV7-6 and TRBJ1-1; no firm D call. The source is a man aged 60 to 69 in good health and CMV-seronegative. Specimen: PBMCs. The chain's CDR3 is CASSPQVQLTEAFF. The CDR3 DNA sequence: TGTGCCAGCAGCCCCCAGGTTCAGCTTACTGAAGCTTTCTTT.